This paragraph covers one T cell receptor beta chain sequence. Its antigen remains unidentified. Doses given second, at about 4 or about 12 weeks, were pooled. The data belong to a study of T cell responses to AZD1222 COVID-19 vaccine. Study results and caveats: Across spike, vaccine-associated CD4 TCRs were found, dominant at 160-218 and 743-854.

Assay: immunoSEQ multiplex PCR; the TCRdb copy retains only in-frame clones and omits some. The profile shows approximately 100,000 clones, around 90% of them singletons. This clonotype originated in an adult who received the AZD1222 COVID-19 vaccine. The sequencing here drew on peripheral blood, taken 28 days after the second AZD1222 dose.

The CDR3 coding sequence is TGTGCCAGCAGTGGACAGGTTAACACTGAAGCTTTCTTT. Translating it yields CASSGQVNTEAFF. This sequence joins TRBV14 and TRBJ1-1, with TRBD1 matching 7 bases. Germline CDR1 reads SGHDN; CDR2 reads FVKESK. CDR3 length: 13 residues. V shed 6 bases and J 2 bases; nucleotides not matched to a gene: 3. Full variable domain (remainder filled in from reference TRBV14 and TRBJ1-1): EAGVTQFPSHSVIEKGQTVTLRCDPISGHDNLYWYRRVMGKEIKFLLHFVKESKQDESGMPNNRFLAERTGGTYSTLKVQPAELEDSGVYFCASSGQVNTEAFFGQGTRLTVV.